A selection of T cell receptor beta chains follows, all from one sample in a study of shared clonotypes between healthy human individuals. Only in-frame clones appear in the TCRdb table, and some are missing; sequencing was by immunoSEQ multiplex PCR. The table has around 2.5 million clones, under 95% seen once; the top ten hold about 0.34%. Sequencing was performed on naive CD4+ T cells from PBMCs. The receptor source for this set is a man aged 18 to 30 in good health. Some clones in this sample may be carry-over from other donors' samples. CDR3s include the opening cysteine and the closing phenylalanine or tryptophan. Fields, in order: CDR3 DNA, CDR3 protein, V gene, D gene, J gene. The D gene is left open where the match is weak.

cdr3_nt: TGTGCCAGCAGCGGACTTGGGGGAAACACTGAAGCTTTCTTT
cdr3_aa: CASSGLGGNTEAFF
v_call: TRBV6-1
d_call: -
j_call: TRBJ1-1

cdr3_nt: TGTGCCAGCAGCGTAGATGGAGGGCAAGGCTACACCTTC
cdr3_aa: CASSVDGGQGYTF
v_call: TRBV9
d_call: -
j_call: TRBJ1-2

cdr3_nt: TGTGCCAGCAGCTTAGATTCCGGGGAGCAGTACTTC
cdr3_aa: CASSLDSGEQYF
v_call: TRBV11-2
d_call: -
j_call: TRBJ2-7

cdr3_nt: TGTGCCAGCAGCTTAGGCAGAGGGGGACAGGGTAATGAAAAACTGTTTTTT
cdr3_aa: CASSLGRGGQGNEKLFF
v_call: TRBV7-8
d_call: TRBD1
j_call: TRBJ1-4

cdr3_nt: TGCGCCAGCAGCTTGGGACTAGCGGGGAGCTCCTACAATGAGCAGTTCTTC
cdr3_aa: CASSLGLAGSSYNEQFF
v_call: TRBV5-1
d_call: TRBD2
j_call: TRBJ2-1

cdr3_nt: TGTGCCAGCAGCTTGGGGCAGGGAAACTATGGCTACACCTTC
cdr3_aa: CASSLGQGNYGYTF
v_call: TRBV5-6
d_call: -
j_call: TRBJ1-2

cdr3_nt: TGTGCCAGCAGTTTTCTGGGGAGGGAAGCTTTCTTT
cdr3_aa: CASSFLGREAFF
v_call: TRBV27
d_call: -
j_call: TRBJ1-1

cdr3_nt: TGCAGCGTGGCGGGAGACTACAATGAGCAGTTCTTC
cdr3_aa: CSVAGDYNEQFF
v_call: TRBV29-1
d_call: TRBD2
j_call: TRBJ2-1

cdr3_nt: TGTGCCAGCAGTCAGGAGTTAGGAGGATACGAGCAGTACTTC
cdr3_aa: CASSQELGGYEQYF
v_call: TRBV7-2
d_call: -
j_call: TRBJ2-7

cdr3_nt: TGTGCCAGCAGCGTAGCAGCGCGCGAGCAGTTCTTC
cdr3_aa: CASSVAAREQFF
v_call: TRBV9
d_call: -
j_call: TRBJ2-1

cdr3_nt: TGTGCCAGCAGTTCCCCCGCGACTCCCGACAGGGTCTATGGCTACACCTTC
cdr3_aa: CASSSPATPDRVYGYTF
v_call: TRBV27
d_call: TRBD1
j_call: TRBJ1-2

cdr3_nt: TGTGCCATCACCCGAAGAGGGGCCGGGGAGCTGTTTTTT
cdr3_aa: CAITRRGAGELFF
v_call: TRBV10-3
d_call: -
j_call: TRBJ2-2

cdr3_nt: TGTGCCAGCAGGATAGACAGCCCTCGCTACACCTTC
cdr3_aa: CASRIDSPRYTF
v_call: TRBV2
d_call: -
j_call: TRBJ1-2

cdr3_nt: TGCGCCAGCAGCTTGGGGACAGTCTCCTACGAGCAGTACTTC
cdr3_aa: CASSLGTVSYEQYF
v_call: TRBV5-1
d_call: -
j_call: TRBJ2-7

cdr3_nt: TGCGCCAGCAGCTTGGCCCCACAGGGCCCCGCTTCCTACGAGCAGTACTTC
cdr3_aa: CASSLAPQGPASYEQYF
v_call: TRBV5-1
d_call: -
j_call: TRBJ2-7

cdr3_nt: TGTGCCAGCAGCTTTTCGGGAGAGGGCGGTACACTAGCTTTCTTT
cdr3_aa: CASSFSGEGGTLAFF
v_call: TRBV5-5
d_call: -
j_call: TRBJ1-1

cdr3_nt: TGTGCCAGCAGCGAGAGGGGACATAACACAGGGGAGCAGTACTTC
cdr3_aa: CASSERGHNTGEQYF
v_call: TRBV9
d_call: -
j_call: TRBJ2-7

cdr3_nt: TGTGCCAGCAGCCAAGATCTGGGGACAAAGGGGACTGAAGCTTTCTTT
cdr3_aa: CASSQDLGTKGTEAFF
v_call: TRBV7-9
d_call: -
j_call: TRBJ1-1

cdr3_nt: TGTGCCAGCAGCTCTTTAGCGGGGCCCAATGAGCAGTTCTTC
cdr3_aa: CASSSLAGPNEQFF
v_call: TRBV7-2
d_call: TRBD2
j_call: TRBJ2-1

cdr3_nt: TGTGCCAGTAGTATAGATGGCAGGCCGAACACTGAAGCTTTCTTT
cdr3_aa: CASSIDGRPNTEAFF
v_call: TRBV19
d_call: -
j_call: TRBJ1-1

cdr3_nt: TGTGCCAGCAGCGCGAGACAAACAGGGGCGAAAGATACGCAGTATTTT
cdr3_aa: CASSARQTGAKDTQYF
v_call: TRBV9
d_call: TRBD1
j_call: TRBJ2-3

cdr3_nt: TGCGCCAGCAGCCCCGGTGGGTTTTCCTACGAGCAGTACTTC
cdr3_aa: CASSPGGFSYEQYF
v_call: TRBV4-1
d_call: -
j_call: TRBJ2-7

cdr3_nt: TGTGCCAGCAGACGAGGGGTTACTAACTATGGCTACACCTTC
cdr3_aa: CASRRGVTNYGYTF
v_call: TRBV6-6
d_call: -
j_call: TRBJ1-2

cdr3_nt: TGTGCCAGCGGACTACCCTCTGGAAACACCATATATTTT
cdr3_aa: CASGLPSGNTIYF
v_call: TRBV7-9
d_call: -
j_call: TRBJ1-3

cdr3_nt: TGTGCCAGTAGTACTCTGGACAGGGGGACTAACTATGGCTACACCTTC
cdr3_aa: CASSTLDRGTNYGYTF
v_call: TRBV19
d_call: TRBD1
j_call: TRBJ1-2